The clone carrying this TCR beta chain occurred a few times. Antigen specificity is unknown. The same CDR3 is also encoded by other DNA sequences in this sample. The PCR made use of 60 Vbeta and 13 Jbeta primers. Sequenced by immunoSEQ multiplex PCR; TCRdb stores in-frame clones only, minus some. The sample holds around 230,000 clones; 75% to 80% are singletons and the top ten take 1.8%. Trimming pared 6 bases from V and 4 bases from J, leaving 13 bases between. Germline V CDR1 and CDR2: LNHDA, SQIVND (reference sequence). This CDR3 is built from 14 residues. This entry belongs to a study of cytomegalovirus exposure and HLA in healthy donors. Broader study findings: Among TCR beta chains of equal frequency, HLA-associated ones were more clonally expanded in a later analysis.

This chain links TRBV19 with TRBJ1-5; D is undetermined. This receptor was identified in a male donor in good health and CMV-seronegative. Sequencing was performed on PBMCs. The CDR3 region has the DNA TGTGCCAGTAGCATACGGGATAGAAATCAGCCCCAGCATTTT. It is translated as CASSIRDRNQPQHF. The full variable domain, rest sourced from reference TRBV19 and TRBJ1-5, is DGGITQSPKYLFRKEGQNVTLSCEQNLNHDAMYWYRQDPGQGLRLIYYSQIVNDFQKGDIAEGYSVSREKKESFPLTVTSAQKNPTAFYLCASSIRDRNQPQHFGDGTRLSIL.